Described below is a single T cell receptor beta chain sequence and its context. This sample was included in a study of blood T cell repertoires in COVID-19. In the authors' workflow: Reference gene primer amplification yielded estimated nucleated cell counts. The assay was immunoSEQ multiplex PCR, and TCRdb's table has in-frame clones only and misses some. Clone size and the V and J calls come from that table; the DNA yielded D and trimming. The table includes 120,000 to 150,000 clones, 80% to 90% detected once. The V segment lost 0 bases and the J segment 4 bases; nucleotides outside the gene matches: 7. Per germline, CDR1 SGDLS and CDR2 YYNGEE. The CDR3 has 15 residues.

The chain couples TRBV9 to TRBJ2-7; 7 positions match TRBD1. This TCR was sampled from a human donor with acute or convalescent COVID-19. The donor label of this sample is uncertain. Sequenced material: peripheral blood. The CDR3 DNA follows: TGTGCCAGCAGCGTAGCTGGGGCCAGGGGGTACGAGCAGTACTTC. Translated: CASSVAGARGYEQYF.